This T cell receptor (beta chain) was recovered during a study of PD-1 blockade in classical Hodgkin lymphoma. Only in-frame clones appear in the TCRdb table, and some are missing; sequencing was by immunoSEQ multiplex PCR. Of tens of thousands of clones listed, about 86% were seen once; the top ten hold about 0.45%. The study, taken as a whole, reports: Complete responders entered with baseline diversity on par with newly diagnosed patients, the results showed. Before treatment, TCR diversity in newly diagnosed patients was reportedly lower than in healthy donors.

Looked up from germline, CDR1 is SGDLS and CDR2 is YYNGEE. CDR3 length equals 16 residues. The V gene lost 0 bases and the J gene lost 0 bases, with 10 bases spanning the gap. Time point here: cycle 4 day 1 (C4D1), after 5 to 7 weeks of nivolumab. With no exception, relapse followed autologous stem cell transplantation in all patients, and brentuximab vedotin exposure varied. Researchers used magnetic negative selection to pull out pure CD4+ T cells from thawed PBMCs. In regard to this clone: Antigen specificity is unknown.

This receptor was obtained from a human donor with classical Hodgkin lymphoma. Material: CD4+ T cells from blood, obtained before the fourth cycle of nivolumab. The rearrangement uses TRBV9 and TRBJ2-1; D gene unclear. CDR3 DNA: TGTGCCAGCAGCGTAGGGGCCACGAGCTCCTACAATGAGCAGTTCTTC. Protein sequence: CASSVGATSSYNEQFF.